This entry is about one TCR beta chain. CDR3 length: 18 residues. The J segment lost 1 base and the V segment lost 5 bases, leaving 10 bases of the junction unmatched. Looked up from germline, CDR1 is PRHDT and CDR2 is FYEKMQ (reference sequence). The data belong to a study of blood T cells in healthy people across ages. A second roughly 6 to 11 cycle PCR used barcoded and J-beta primers. TCRdb reprocessed the 5' RACE reads with MiXCR, giving one entry per CDR3 protein. The top ten hold approximately 4.1% of the sample, which has approximately 1.5 million distinct CDR3 sequences, about 45% seen once. The chain combines TRBV13 with TRBJ2-5; 13 positions match TRBD2. The receptor comes from a young woman in good health. Sequenced: blood. The CDR3 region is CASSPGLAGKRGQETQYF. DNA for the CDR3: TGTGCCAGCAGCCCGGGACTAGCGGGAAAGAGAGGCCAAGAGACCCAGTACTTC. The variable domain in full, with the rest retrieved from reference TRBV13 and TRBJ2-5, is AAGVIQSPRHLIKEKRETATLKCYPIPRHDTVYWYQQGPGQDPQFLISFYEKMQSDKGSIPDRFSAQQFSDYHSELNMSSLELGDSALYFCASSPGLAGKRGQETQYFGPGTRLLVL.